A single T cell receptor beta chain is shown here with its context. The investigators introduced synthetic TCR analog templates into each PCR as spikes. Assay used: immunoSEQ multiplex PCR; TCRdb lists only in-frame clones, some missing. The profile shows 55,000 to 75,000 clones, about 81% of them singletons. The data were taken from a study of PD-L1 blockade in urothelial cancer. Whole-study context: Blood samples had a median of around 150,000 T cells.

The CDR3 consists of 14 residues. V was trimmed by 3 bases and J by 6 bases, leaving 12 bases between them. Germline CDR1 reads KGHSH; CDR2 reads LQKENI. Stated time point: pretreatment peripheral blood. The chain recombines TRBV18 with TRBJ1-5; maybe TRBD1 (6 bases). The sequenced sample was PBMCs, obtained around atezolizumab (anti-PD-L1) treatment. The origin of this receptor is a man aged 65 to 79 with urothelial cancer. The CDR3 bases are TGTGCCAGCTCACCGGGGGGGGCCACTCAGCCCCAGCATTTT. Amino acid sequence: CASSPGGATQPQHF.